One and the same sample provided the 24 T cell receptor beta chains below, sequenced in a study of tumor-infiltrating lymphocytes in oesophageal squamous cell carcinoma. TCRdb processed the PCR reads anew with MiXCR; each CDR3 protein has one entry. The top ten clones hold around a quarter of a sample with 24,000 or so distinct CDR3 sequences, 30% to 40% of them seen once. Sequenced material: esophageal tumor tissue. These receptors all come from a male donor with esophageal squamous cell carcinoma.

This clonotype has at least ten counts. The chain carries TRBV12-3 or TRBV12-4 and TRBJ1-1; D may be TRBD1 (6 bases). V dropped 4 bases and J dropped 1 base, with 7 bases sitting between them. This CDR3 has 13 residues. The CDR3 spells CASSSTGNTEAFF. CDR3 DNA sequence: TGTGCCAGCAGTTCGACAGGGAACACTGAAGCTTTCTTT.

This clonotype was recorded at least ten times. This chain uses TRBV27 with TRBJ2-7; 10 bases agree with TRBD1. Germline CDR1 is MNHEY and CDR2 is SMNVEV (reference sequence). V trimming: 10 bases; J trimming: 8 bases; junction bases outside the gene matches: 11. The CDR3 has 13 residues. CDR3 protein: CATRQTGGVQQYF. The CDR3 DNA is TGTGCCACCAGACAGACAGGGGGCGTCCAGCAGTACTTC.

This clonotype was counted between two and nine times. The V call is TRBV10-3, the J call TRBJ2-7; D is ambiguous. Looked up from germline, CDR1 is ENHRY and CDR2 is SYGVKD. V was clipped by 2 bases and J by 9 bases, with 11 bases between them. The CDR3 contains 12 residues. This CDR3 reads CAISEQGVGQYF. DNA of the CDR3: TGTGCCATCAGTGAGCAAGGTGTTGGGCAGTACTTC.

Concerning this clonotype itself: The missing conserved phenylalanine or tryptophan at the end of this CDR3 makes a read error likely. Because the CDR3's place on the DNA is in doubt, the DNA is left out and the CDR3 is given as listed by TCRdb. V gene TRBV6-9 combines with J gene TRBJ2-7; TRBD1, the table's D call, lacks a check against the DNA. The CDR3 length is 15 residues, termini included. Germline V gene data show CDR1 as MNHGY and CDR2 as SVAAGI. The CDR3 loop reads CASSYGTSSGYTFGS.

V gene TRBV28 combines with J gene TRBJ2-1; D might be TRBD2 (5 bases). The DNA matches TRBJ2-7 better at its end, which makes the J call doubtful. Germline V CDR1 and CDR2: MDHEN, SYDVKM. The CDR3 is 15 amino acids. This CDR3 is CASSFLRAGTYEQYF. As DNA, the CDR3 is TGTGCCAGCAGTTTTCTGAGGGCTGGAACCTACGAGCAGTACTTC.

V is TRBV7-4 and J is TRBJ2-1; D possibly matches TRBD1 or TRBD2 (6 bases each). CDR1 is SGHVT, CDR2 SQSDAQ, per germline. The CDR3 covers 14 residues. The V end lost 6 bases, the J end lost 5 bases, and 14 bases lay between the germline ends. CDR3 sequence (DNA): TGTGCCAGCAGATTTAGGGGGGATCACAATGAGCAGTTCTTC. Amino acids: CASRFRGDHNEQFF.

This clonotype was counted only a few times. No conserved phenylalanine or tryptophan ends this CDR3, so it is likely a read error. Because the CDR3's place on the DNA is in doubt, the DNA is left out and the CDR3 is given as listed by TCRdb. The rearrangement uses TRBV7-3 and TRBJ2-3; TRBD1 reflects the table's D call only, with no check against the DNA. Counting both end residues, the CDR3 totals 16 amino acids. The germline V gene encodes CDR1 SGHTA and CDR2 FQGTGA. CDR3: CASSPQPRDTSSTLGT.

This clonotype was recorded many times. V is TRBV6-1 and J is TRBJ1-2; maybe TRBD1 (6 bases). Trimming pared 5 bases from V and 8 bases from J, leaving 18 bases between. This CDR3 spans 14 amino acids. CDR1 is MNHNS, CDR2 SASEGT, per germline. In DNA form, the CDR3 reads TGTGCCAGCAGTCTAACTAGGGGGGTCTCCGGCTACACCTTC. This translates into CASSLTRGVSGYTF.

This clonotype was recorded at least ten times. The DNA is left out, because the CDR3 cannot be placed on it with certainty; the CDR3 is given as TCRdb lists it. The chain carries TRBV7-8 and TRBJ2-6; the DNA was not compared with TRBD1, the D call given in the table. Germline assignment: CDR1 SGHVS and CDR2 FQNEAQ. The CDR3 spans 14 residues, counting both ends. CDR3 loop: CASSRDRLWLHLRF.

The rearrangement joins TRBV7-9 to TRBJ1-2; D is perhaps TRBD1 (6 bases). V gave up 1 base and J gave up 7 bases, with 13 bases separating them. Germline V gives CDR1 SEHNR, CDR2 FQNEAQ (reference sequence). CDR3 length: 14 amino acids. The CDR3 is CASSLGPGAGGYTF. CDR3 sequence (DNA): TGTGCCAGCAGCTTAGGGCCAGGGGCCGGTGGCTACACCTTC.

This clonotype was recorded at least ten times. V is TRBV25-1 and J is TRBJ2-1; the D call may be TRBD1 or TRBD2 (7 bases each). Trimming took 3 bases from V and 13 from J, leaving 19 bases between them. This CDR3 spans 14 amino acids. In germline, CDR1 is MGHDK, CDR2 SYGVNS. The CDR3 nucleotides read TGTGCCAGCAGTGATCCAGGGGGGGGAGAGACCCAGTTCTTC. It yields the protein CASSDPGGGETQFF.

V usage is TRBV3-1 and J usage is TRBJ2-3, with no clear D. Trimming removed 1 base at V and 5 bases at J, with 13 bases between. The CDR3 contains 15 residues. Germline V gene data show CDR1 as LGHDT and CDR2 as YNNKEL (reference sequence). CDR3 nucleotide sequence: TGTGCCAGCAGCCAAGTTGCGGATAGGAAAGATACGCAGTATTTT. The encoded protein is CASSQVADRKDTQYF.

J is TRBJ2-4 and V is TRBV16; 7 nucleotides line up with TRBD1. The end of the DNA is better explained by TRBJ2-1, so the J call may be wrong. Germline CDR1 reads KGHSY; CDR2 reads FQNENV. The CDR3 has 16 amino acids. CDR3 sequence: CASSQWAGGENNEQFF. CDR3 nucleotide sequence: TGTGCCAGCAGCCAATGGGCAGGGGGTGAAAACAATGAGCAGTTCTTC.

This clonotype was detected only a few times. The V gene is TRBV7-9, the J gene TRBJ2-4; possibly TRBD1 for D (6 bases). TRBJ2-7 matches the DNA end more closely, so the J call is doubtful. Germline-derived CDR1 and CDR2 are SEHNR and FQNEAQ (reference sequence). CDR3 length: 15 amino acids. CDR3 in amino acids: CASSQQSGDVYEQYF. As DNA, the CDR3 is TGTGCCAGCAGTCAACAATCAGGGGACGTCTACGAGCAGTACTTC.

This chain links TRBV7-2 with TRBJ2-1; D gene unclear. Deletions cut 1 base from V and 6 bases from J, with 10 bases between. The CDR3 is made up of 14 amino acids. Germline V gene lookup returns CDR1 SGHTA and CDR2 FQGNSA. CDR3 residues: CASSLGWLSNEQFF. DNA of the CDR3: TGTGCCAGCAGCTTAGGTTGGCTCTCCAATGAGCAGTTCTTC.

This clonotype was seen once. V gene TRBV12-3 or TRBV12-4 combines with J gene TRBJ2-2, with 8 bases matching TRBD1. The CDR3 sequence is 15 residues long. The V and J ends lost 6 bases and 1 base, in that order; junction bases with no gene match: 4. In DNA, the CDR3 is TGTGCCAGCAGCCGACAGGGGAAGAACACCGGGGAGCTGTTTTTT. It translates to CASSRQGKNTGELFF.

This clonotype was seen a few times. The genes are TRBV11-3 and TRBJ2-1, with 9 bases identical to TRBD2. This CDR3 is built from 17 residues. Germline V gene sequence: CDR1 SGHNT, CDR2 YENEEA. V gave up 1 base and J gave up 6 bases; unmatched junction bases: 10. The CDR3 nucleotides read TGTGCCAGCAGCTTAGGTCGTAGCGGGAGAGGCAGCAATGAGCAGTTCTTC. Translated: CASSLGRSGRGSNEQFF.

This clonotype counts as medium-sized. The chain joins TRBV7-8 to TRBJ1-1; unclear D gene. The germline V gene has CDR1 SGHVS and CDR2 FQNEAQ. The CDR3 is made up of 13 amino acids. V was cut by 1 base and J by 1 base, with 4 bases left in between. CDR3 region: CASSLEGNTEAFF. DNA of the CDR3: TGTGCCAGCAGCTTAGAAGGGAACACTGAAGCTTTCTTT.

The chain is built from TRBV6-8 and TRBJ1-2; 8 bases fit TRBD1. CDR3 length: 13 amino acids. Germline V CDR1 and CDR2: MNHGY, SAAAGT. J gave up 5 bases and V 6 bases, and 5 bases lay outside the gene matches. DNA for the CDR3: TGTGCCAGCAGGACAGGGGTTGAGTATGGCTACACCTTC. Its protein product is CASRTGVEYGYTF.

This clonotype appeared many times. The rearrangement links TRBV19 to TRBJ2-1, with D hard to call. Looked up from germline, CDR1 is LNHDA and CDR2 is SQIVND (reference sequence). CDR3 length: 19 amino acids. V lost 3 bases, J lost 0 bases, and 21 bases lay in between. CDR3 in amino acids: CASSMMLLMASSSYNEQFF. The CDR3 DNA reads as TGTGCCAGTAGTATGATGCTGCTTATGGCTTCGAGCTCCTACAATGAGCAGTTCTTC.

The table lists this clonotype with many counts. The V and J genes are TRBV10-3 and TRBJ2-7; D is perhaps TRBD2 (5 bases). The CDR3 is made up of 14 amino acids. Germline V gene lookup returns CDR1 ENHRY and CDR2 SYGVKD. V was pared by 3 bases and J by 8 bases, with 17 bases between. The CDR3 sequence: CAISDPQAGIKQYF. The CDR3 nucleotides read TGTGCCATCAGTGACCCTCAAGCCGGGATAAAGCAGTACTTC.

This clonotype is judged medium-sized. The J gene is TRBJ2-3, the V gene TRBV7-3, with 9 bases lining up with TRBD2. V gave up 8 bases and J gave up 5 bases; unmatched junction bases: 11. CDR1 and CDR2 (germline): SGHTA, FQGTGA. The CDR3 extends over 15 amino acids. The CDR3 DNA reads as TGTGCCAGCGCACTAGGCGGGGGGGTAGTAGATACGCAGTATTTT. Its protein product is CASALGGGVVDTQYF.

This clonotype was counted many times. V gene TRBV6-1 combines with J gene TRBJ2-7; 7 bases map to TRBD1. Losses at the gene ends were 6 bases for V and 3 bases for J; bases not matched to a gene: 5. The CDR3 spans 13 residues. Looked up from germline, CDR1 is MNHNS and CDR2 is SASEGT. The CDR3 DNA sequence: TGTGCCAGCAGACGGGACAGTATCTACGAGCAGTACTTC. This gives the protein CASRRDSIYEQYF.

The chain is built from TRBV7-3 and TRBJ1-1; possible D gene TRBD1, 5 bases. The V gene lost 2 bases and the J gene lost 14 bases, with 30 bases spanning the gap. CDR1 and CDR2 from the germline V gene are SGHTA and FQGTGA. CDR3 length equals 17 residues. The CDR3 is CASSLFPGTPIYNKQFF. The CDR3 coding sequence is TGTGCCAGCAGCTTATTCCCCGGGACCCCTATATACAATAAGCAGTTCTTT.